The 6 T cell receptor beta chains in this list originate from one sample, sequenced in a study of T cells in Graves' hyperthyroidism and ophthalmopathy. Using RNA transcripts as the source, TCR beta CDR3 regions were amplified. The HTBI primer set was used in a first-round RT-PCR of the TCR CDR3. In TCRdb, the multiplex PCR reads were re-called with MiXCR into one record per CDR3 protein. The sample comprises under 400,000 distinct CDR3 sequences, roughly a fifth of which are singletons, and under 55% rests with the top ten. Sequenced sample: blood. All receptors come from a woman aged 45-65 years with Graves' hyperthyroidism.

This clonotype was found many times. The chain recombines TRBV7-9 with TRBJ2-5, with 8 bases matching TRBD1. Trimming at V came to 6 bases and at J to 5 bases, leaving 8 bases not matched to a gene. Germline V lookup: CDR1 SEHNR, CDR2 FQNEAQ (reference sequence). The CDR3 loop spans 14 amino acids. CDR3 bases: TGTGCCAGCAGTCCGATCAGGGGGCAGGAGACCCAGTACTTC. Amino acid sequence: CASSPIRGQETQYF.

This clonotype occurred many times. J is TRBJ1-3 and V is TRBV3-1; D gene ambiguous. Trimming pared 4 bases from V and 0 bases from J, leaving 10 bases between. Per the germline V gene, CDR1 is LGHDT and CDR2 is YNNKEL (reference sequence). This CDR3 has 15 residues. The CDR3 here is CASSPRWDSGNTIYF. CDR3 DNA sequence: TGTGCCAGCAGCCCACGCTGGGACTCTGGAAACACCATATATTTT.

This clonotype was counted only a few times. The chain is built from TRBV27 and TRBJ2-7, with a tentative D call TRBD1 (5 bases). There are 14 residues in the CDR3. Germline CDR1 is MNHEY and CDR2 is SMNVEV (reference sequence). V was cut by 10 bases and J by 1 base, with 17 bases left in between. The CDR3: CATQAQVPSYEQYF. CDR3 coding DNA: TGTGCCACCCAGGCACAGGTTCCGTCCTACGAGCAGTACTTC.

This chain uses TRBV20-1 with TRBJ2-7; 8 bases match TRBD2. This CDR3 has 15 residues. CDR1 DFQATT and CDR2 SNEGSKA come from the germline V gene (reference sequence). Unmatched junction bases numbered 7, after V lost 0 bases and J lost 3 bases. CDR3 region: CSARDRSSGNYEQYF. DNA of the CDR3: TGCAGTGCTAGAGATCGTAGTAGCGGGAACTACGAGCAGTACTTC.

In DNA form, the CDR3 reads TGTGCCAGCAGTCAAACAGGGCACCGGGTCGATGAGCAGTTCTTC. Translating it yields CASSQTGHRVDEQFF. The rearrangement uses TRBV28 and TRBJ2-1; D possibly corresponds to TRBD1 (6 bases). V lost 5 bases and J 8 bases, leaving 19 bases between the germline ends. The germline V gene has CDR1 MDHEN and CDR2 SYDVKM. This CDR3 has 15 residues. The full variable domain, in which reference TRBV28 and TRBJ2-1 provide the parts outside the CDR3, is DVKVTQSSRYLVKRTGEKVFLECVQDMDHENMFWYRQDPGLGLRLIYFSYDVKMKEKGDIPEGYSVSREKKERFSLILESASTNQTSMYLCASSQTGHRVDEQFFGPGTRLTVL.

The chain recombines TRBV7-8 with TRBJ2-1; D unclear. Germline V lookup: CDR1 SGHVS, CDR2 FQNEAQ. V was trimmed by 5 bases and J by 0 bases, leaving 11 bases between them. The CDR3 is 15 residues long. The CDR3 is CASSRAVSSYNEQFF. The CDR3 DNA sequence: TGTGCCAGCAGCCGGGCGGTTAGCTCCTACAATGAGCAGTTCTTC.